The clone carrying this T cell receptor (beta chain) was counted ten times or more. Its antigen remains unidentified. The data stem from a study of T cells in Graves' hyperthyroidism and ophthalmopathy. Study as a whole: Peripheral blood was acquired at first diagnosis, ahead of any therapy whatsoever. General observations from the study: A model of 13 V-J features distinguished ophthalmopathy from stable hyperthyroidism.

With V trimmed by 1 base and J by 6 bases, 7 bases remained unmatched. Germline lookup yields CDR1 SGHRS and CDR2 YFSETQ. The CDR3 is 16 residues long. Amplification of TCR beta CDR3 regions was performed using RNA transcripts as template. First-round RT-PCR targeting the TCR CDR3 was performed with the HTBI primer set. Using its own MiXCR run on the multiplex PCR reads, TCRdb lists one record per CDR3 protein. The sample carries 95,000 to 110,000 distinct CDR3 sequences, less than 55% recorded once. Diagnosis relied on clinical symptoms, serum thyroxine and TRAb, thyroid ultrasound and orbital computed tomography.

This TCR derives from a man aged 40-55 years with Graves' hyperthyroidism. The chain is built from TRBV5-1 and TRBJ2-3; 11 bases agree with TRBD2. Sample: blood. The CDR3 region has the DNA TGCGCCAGCAGCTTGCCCATAGCGGGGGGGCCGGATACGCAGTATTTT. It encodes CASSLPIAGGPDTQYF.